This TCR beta chain was captured by sequencing in a study of blood T cell repertoires in COVID-19. Background on the study: T cells, B-cell-depleted T cells, or PBMCs provided the cDNA or gDNA that served as material.

How the authors handled the data: Using reference gene primer amplification, nucleated cell counts were estimated. The table came from immunoSEQ multiplex PCR; TCRdb's copy has only in-frame clones and leaves some out. D and trimming were read from the DNA, whereas the V and J calls and clone size are those reported in that table. The top ten clones hold 1% of a sample with 390,000 or so clones, 80% to 90% of them seen once. The CDR3 extends over 16 amino acids. After removal of 0 bases from V and 9 bases from J, the junction contained 7 bases not matched to a gene. The germline CDR1 and CDR2 sequences are MGHRA and YSYEKL. Participants' own reports of clinical history determined their cohort assignment. Each recovered donor of Cohort 3 presented with two negative PCRs, clearance, or symptom resolution.

The specimen was PBMCs or T cells enriched from blood (not recorded which). The source is a man in his late teens or twenties who had recovered from COVID-19. The J gene is TRBJ1-6, the V gene TRBV4-1, with 8 nucleotides matching TRBD1. CDR3 bases: TGCGCCAGCAGCCAAGATGGTCAGGGGGCCGGTTCACCCCTCCACTTT. It specifies CASSQDGQGAGSPLHF.